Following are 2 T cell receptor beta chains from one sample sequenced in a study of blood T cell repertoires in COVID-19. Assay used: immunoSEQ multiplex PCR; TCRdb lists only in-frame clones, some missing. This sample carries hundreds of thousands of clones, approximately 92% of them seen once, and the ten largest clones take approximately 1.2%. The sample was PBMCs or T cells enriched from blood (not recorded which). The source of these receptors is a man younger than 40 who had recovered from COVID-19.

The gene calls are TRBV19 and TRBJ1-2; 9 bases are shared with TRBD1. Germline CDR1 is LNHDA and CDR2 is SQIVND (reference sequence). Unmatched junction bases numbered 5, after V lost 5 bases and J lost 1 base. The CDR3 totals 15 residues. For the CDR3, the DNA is TGTGCCAGTAGTGCCCGGGACAGGGATAACTATGGCTACACCTTC. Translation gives CASSARDRDNYGYTF.

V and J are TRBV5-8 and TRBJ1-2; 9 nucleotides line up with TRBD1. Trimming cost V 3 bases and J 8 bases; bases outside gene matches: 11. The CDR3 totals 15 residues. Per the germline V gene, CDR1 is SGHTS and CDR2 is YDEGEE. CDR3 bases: TGTGCCAGCAGCTCATCTCCGGGACAGGGTAGCGGCTACACCTTC. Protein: CASSSSPGQGSGYTF. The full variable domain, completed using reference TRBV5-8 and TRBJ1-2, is EAGVTQSPTHLIKTRGQQATLRCSPISGHTSVYWYQQALGLGLQFLLWYDEGEERNRGNFPPRFSGRQFPNYSSELNVNALELEDSALYLCASSSSPGQGSGYTFGSGTRLTVV.